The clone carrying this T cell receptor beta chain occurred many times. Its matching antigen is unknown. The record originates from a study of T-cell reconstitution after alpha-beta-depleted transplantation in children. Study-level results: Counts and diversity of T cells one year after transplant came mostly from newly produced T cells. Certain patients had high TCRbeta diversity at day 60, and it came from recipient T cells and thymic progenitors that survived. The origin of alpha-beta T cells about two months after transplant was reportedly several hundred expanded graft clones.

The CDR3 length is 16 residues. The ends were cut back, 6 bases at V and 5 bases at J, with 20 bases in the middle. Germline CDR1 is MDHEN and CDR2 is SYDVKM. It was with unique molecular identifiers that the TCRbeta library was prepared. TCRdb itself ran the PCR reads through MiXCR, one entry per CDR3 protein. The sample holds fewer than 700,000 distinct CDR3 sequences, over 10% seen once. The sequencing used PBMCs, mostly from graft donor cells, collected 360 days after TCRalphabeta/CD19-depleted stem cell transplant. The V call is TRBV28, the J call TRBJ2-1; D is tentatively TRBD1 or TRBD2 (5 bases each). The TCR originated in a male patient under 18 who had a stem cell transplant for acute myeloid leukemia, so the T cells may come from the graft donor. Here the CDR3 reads CASRPTTGSGHNEQFF. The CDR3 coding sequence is TGTGCCAGCAGGCCGACTACGGGTTCAGGGCACAATGAGCAGTTCTTC.